The 28 T cell receptor beta chains listed next were all sequenced from one sample in a study of T cells in Graves' hyperthyroidism and ophthalmopathy. From RNA transcripts, TCR beta CDR3 regions were amplified. Using the HTBI primer set, a first-round RT-PCR was run on the TCR CDR3. Via MiXCR, TCRdb re-called the multiplex PCR reads, giving one row per CDR3 protein. Of 500,000 to 800,000 distinct CDR3 sequences in the sample, approximately 42% were seen once. The sample consisted of peripheral blood or thyroid tissue (not recorded which). These receptors were collected from an adult man with Graves' disease, either hyperthyroidism or ophthalmopathy (not recorded which).

This clonotype was detected many times. V gene TRBV7-2 combines with J gene TRBJ1-2; D is unresolved. The germline V and J ends were trimmed by 1 base and 3 bases, with 9 bases remaining between them. There are 14 residues in the CDR3. Germline CDR1 and CDR2: SGHTA and FQGNSA. The CDR3 spells CASSLDSRHYGYTF. CDR3 coding DNA: TGTGCCAGCAGCTTAGACAGCCGCCACTATGGCTACACCTTC.

Ten or more counts support this clonotype. V gene TRBV15 combines with J gene TRBJ1-5; TRBD1 agrees at 8 bases. V shed 1 base, J shed 5 bases, and the junction held 1 base outside the gene matches. The CDR3 totals 14 residues. Germline CDR1 LNHNV, CDR2 YYDKDF (reference sequence). CDR3 coding DNA: TGTGCCACCAGCAGAGCGGACAGGGATCAGCCCCAGCATTTT. Encoded protein: CATSRADRDQPQHF. Full variable domain (missing parts from reference TRBV15 and TRBJ1-5): DAMVIQNPRYQVTQFGKPVTLSCSQTLNHNVMYWYQQKSSQAPKLLFHYYDKDFNNEADTPDNFQSRRPNTSFCFLDIRSPGLGDTAMYLCATSRADRDQPQHFGDGTRLSIL.

V usage is TRBV20-1 and J usage is TRBJ1-5, with D unclear. This CDR3 spans 15 amino acids. Germline CDR1 and CDR2: DFQATT and SNEGSKA (reference sequence). The V end was cut by 6 bases, the J end by 0 bases, with 15 bases between. The CDR3 nucleotides are TGCAGTGCCCAAATCCCAGGAGATAGCAATCAGCCCCAGCATTTT. This codes for CSAQIPGDSNQPQHF.

The chain uses TRBV9 and TRBJ2-7, with D perhaps TRBD2 (5 bases). The CDR3 is 15 amino acids. Trimming took off 0 bases at V and 3 bases at J, with 13 bases between the two ends. Germline CDR1 SGDLS, CDR2 YYNGEE. CDR3 in amino acids: CASSVAGGSFYEQYF. The DNA for the CDR3 is TGTGCCAGCAGCGTAGCGGGTGGGAGCTTCTACGAGCAGTACTTC.

J is TRBJ1-2 and V is TRBV28; D may be TRBD1 (6 bases). The V end was cut by 7 bases, the J end by 5 bases, with 14 bases between. The germline CDR1 and CDR2 sequences are MDHEN and SYDVKM. The CDR3 covers 13 residues. The CDR3 loop is CASTVRTEYGYTF. The DNA for the CDR3 is TGTGCCAGCACTGTGAGGACAGAGTATGGCTACACCTTC.

The chain employs TRBV2 and TRBJ1-2; TRBD1 is a possible D gene (5 bases). The CDR3 is 14 residues long. The ends were cut back, 6 bases at V and 4 bases at J, with 15 bases in the middle. CDR1 is SNHLY, CDR2 FYNNEI, per germline. As DNA, the CDR3 is TGTGCCAGCAGCTTCTCAGGGTCCGGCTATGGCTACACCTTC. Protein sequence: CASSFSGSGYGYTF.

J is TRBJ1-1 and V is TRBV10-3; the match to TRBD1 covers 8 bases. CDR3 length equals 14 residues. CDR1 and CDR2 (germline): ENHRY, SYGVKD. J was trimmed by 2 bases and V by 6 bases; bases with no gene match: 5. The CDR3 region is CAIRTQGANTEAFF. DNA for the CDR3: TGTGCCATCAGGACCCAGGGGGCAAACACTGAAGCTTTCTTT.

The CDR3 DNA follows: TGCAGCAGTATATCAGACAGGGATGGCTACACCTTC. This codes for CSSISDRDGYTF. This chain uses TRBV29-1 with TRBJ1-2; 7 nucleotides agree with TRBD1. After removal of 8 bases from V and 6 bases from J, the junction contained 9 bases not matched to a gene. Germline V CDR1 and CDR2: SQVTM, ANQGSEA. This CDR3 is built from 12 residues.

The chain is built from TRBV9 and TRBJ2-5, with a weak D call TRBD2 (5 bases). This CDR3 spans 12 amino acids. The germline V gene encodes CDR1 SGDLS and CDR2 YYNGEE. The V end was cut by 3 bases, the J end by 5 bases, with 8 bases between. As DNA, the CDR3 is TGTGCCAGCAGCGCCACGGGGGAGACCCAGTACTTC. Translated, it gives CASSATGETQYF.

The gene calls are TRBV10-1 and TRBJ1-1; tentatively, D is TRBD1 (5 bases). The CDR3 spans 13 residues. V dropped 5 bases and J dropped 6 bases, with 13 bases sitting between them. Germline V gene sequence: CDR1 WNHNN, CDR2 SYGVQD (reference sequence). DNA of the CDR3: TGCGCCAGCAGTAGGGATGGGGGTTCTGAAGCTTTCTTT. Its translation is CASSRDGGSEAFF.

Remarks on this clonotype: A much larger clonotype is one base distant, so this may be a read error. This chain links TRBV7-3 with TRBJ1-5, with D uncertain. The V gene lost 5 bases and the J gene lost 4 bases, with 12 bases spanning the gap. The CDR3 spans 14 residues. Germline V gene sequence: CDR1 SGHTA, CDR2 FQGTGA. CDR3 region: CASSKREANQPQHF. The CDR3 DNA reads TGTGCCAGCAGCAAGAGGGAGGCGAATCAGCCCCAGCATTTT.

This clonotype appeared a few times. This chain connects TRBV20-1 to TRBJ2-7, with a possible D match to TRBD2 (5 bases). CDR3 length: 16 residues. With 3 bases removed from V and 3 bases from J, the gap between germline ends came to 21 bases. Germline V gene data show CDR1 as DFQATT and CDR2 as SNEGSKA (reference sequence). The CDR3 protein is CSARRRPRDGNYEQYF. The CDR3 DNA is TGCAGTGCTAGGCGGCGTCCCCGGGATGGCAACTACGAGCAGTACTTC.

This clonotype has a handful of counts. V usage is TRBV19 and J usage is TRBJ1-1; D is uncertain. Per the germline V gene, CDR1 is LNHDA and CDR2 is SQIVND (reference sequence). CDR3 length: 13 amino acids. Trimming shortened V by 5 bases and J by 4 bases, and 11 bases separated the two germline ends. CDR3 in amino acids: CASSYGVSTEAFF. For the CDR3, the DNA is TGTGCCAGTAGTTACGGGGTCAGCACTGAAGCTTTCTTT.

The CDR3, as DNA: TGTGCCAGCAGCCAAGAGGCAACCATGAACACTGAAGCTTTCTTT. Amino acid sequence: CASSQEATMNTEAFF. The V and J genes are TRBV13 and TRBJ1-1; D is unresolved. With 5 bases removed from V and 0 bases from J, the gap between germline ends came to 13 bases. Germline V gives CDR1 PRHDT, CDR2 FYEKMQ (reference sequence). This CDR3 region has 15 residues.

Notes on this clonotype: Possible read error: a much larger clone is one base away. The rearrangement uses TRBV20-1 and TRBJ2-7, with a tentative D call TRBD1 (5 bases). Trimming removed 6 bases from V and 2 bases from J, with 14 bases in between. The germline V gene encodes CDR1 DFQATT and CDR2 SNEGSKA (reference sequence). The CDR3 covers 13 residues. CDR3 sequence: CSAIAQAPYEQYF. The CDR3 nucleotides are TGCAGTGCAATCGCACAGGCTCCCTACGAGCAGTACTTC.

This rearrangement joins TRBV5-1 to TRBJ1-1; D ambiguous. This CDR3 spans 14 amino acids. V was clipped by 0 bases and J by 0 bases, with 6 bases between them. The germline V gene encodes CDR1 SGHRS and CDR2 YFSETQ. The chain's CDR3 is CASSLGLLNTEAFF. DNA for the CDR3: TGCGCCAGCAGCTTGGGACTTCTGAACACTGAAGCTTTCTTT.

Written as DNA, the CDR3 is TGCAGCGTTTCGGGACAGGGGTTCGAGCAGTACTTC. Translating gives CSVSGQGFEQYF. This rearrangement joins TRBV29-1 to TRBJ2-7; TRBD1 matches at 10 bases. V gave up 5 bases and J gave up 6 bases; unmatched junction bases: 4. The CDR3 extends over 12 amino acids. Germline lookup yields CDR1 SQVTM and CDR2 ANQGSEA.

The chain couples TRBV25-1 to TRBJ2-1; 10 bases are a match to TRBD1. Germline CDR1 MGHDK, CDR2 SYGVNS. This CDR3 has 15 residues. Germline trimming cut 7 bases from V and 4 bases from J; bases unmatched to any gene: 7. CDR3 nucleotide sequence: TGTGCCAGCACCAAGCCGGGACAGGGGTACAATGAGCAGTTCTTC. Its translation: CASTKPGQGYNEQFF.

The chain carries TRBV6-1 and TRBJ2-7; the match to TRBD2 covers 8 bases. The CDR3 runs 13 residues. With 3 bases clipped from V and 4 bases from J, the junction kept 2 bases outside the gene matches. The germline CDR1 and CDR2 sequences are MNHNS and SASEGT. DNA for the CDR3: TGTGCCAGCAGTGAGCGGGAGGTTTACGAGCAGTACTTC. It yields the protein CASSEREVYEQYF.

This clonotype was picked up many times. The chain joins TRBV29-1 to TRBJ1-2, with TRBD1 as a possible D gene (5 bases). The germline gives CDR1 SQVTM, CDR2 ANQGSEA. Trimming cost V 7 bases and J 8 bases, with 11 bases left between them. The CDR3 covers 10 residues. The CDR3, as DNA: TGCAGCGCGGACATGGAGGGCTACACCTTC. Amino acids: CSADMEGYTF.

This clonotype was seen repeatedly, ten times or more. Written as DNA, the CDR3 is TGTGCCAGCAGTGACTCAGGGACTACGGGCAATCAGCCCCAGCATTTT. Translating gives CASSDSGTTGNQPQHF. The gene calls are TRBV2 and TRBJ1-5; TRBD1 is a possible D gene (5 bases). V was shortened by 3 bases and J by 2 bases, with 14 bases between the two germline ends. Germline V gene lookup returns CDR1 SNHLY and CDR2 FYNNEI. This CDR3 has 16 residues.

J is TRBJ2-7 and V is TRBV7-8; D might be TRBD2 (6 bases). CDR1 is SGHVS, CDR2 FQNEAQ, per germline. The CDR3 runs to 15 residues. The V end was cut by 1 base, the J end by 2 bases, with 12 bases between. The CDR3 here is CASSLVEGSTYEQYF. DNA for the CDR3: TGTGCCAGCAGCTTAGTGGAGGGGTCGACCTACGAGCAGTACTTC.

This rearrangement joins TRBV2 to TRBJ1-5, with 8 bases identical to TRBD1. This CDR3 spans 12 amino acids. V lost 8 bases to trimming and J lost 6 bases; unmatched junction nucleotides: 3. Germline lookup yields CDR1 SNHLY and CDR2 FYNNEI. DNA for the CDR3: TGTGCCAGCCTGGACAGGGCTCAGCCCCAGCATTTT. Its translation: CASLDRAQPQHF.

The V call is TRBV7-9, the J call TRBJ1-3; D gene ambiguous. The CDR3 loop spans 16 amino acids. Germline V gene data show CDR1 as SEHNR and CDR2 as FQNEAQ (reference sequence). Deletions cut 2 bases from V and 0 bases from J, with 11 bases between. The CDR3 DNA reads TGTGCCAGCAGCTTAATGACGGAACTCTCTGGAAACACCATATATTTT. It is translated as CASSLMTELSGNTIYF.

The chain couples TRBV25-1 to TRBJ1-3; 7 nucleotides line up with TRBD1. The CDR3 contains 15 residues. V gave up 6 bases and J gave up 2 bases; unmatched junction bases: 7. Per germline, CDR1 MGHDK and CDR2 SYGVNS. As DNA, the CDR3 is TGTGCCAGCAGCGTTCAGACAGGGACTGGAAACACCATATATTTT. Its protein is CASSVQTGTGNTIYF.

This sequence joins TRBV7-2 and TRBJ2-2; possibly TRBD1 or TRBD2 for D (5 bases each). Germline values: CDR1 SGHTA, CDR2 FQGNSA. The V end lost 9 bases, the J end lost 4 bases, and 21 bases lay between the germline ends. CDR3 length equals 16 residues. The CDR3 coding sequence is TGTGCCAGTACCAATGAACCGGGGACCATCACCGGGGAGCTGTTTTTT. Translated: CASTNEPGTITGELFF.

The V call is TRBV29-1, the J call TRBJ1-5; 10 nucleotides align to TRBD1. Germline V gene lookup returns CDR1 SQVTM and CDR2 ANQGSEA. The CDR3 loop spans 14 amino acids. V was pared by 5 bases and J by 7 bases, with 8 bases of the junction left unmatched. The CDR3 nucleotides are TGCAGCGTTCGACAGGGGGCGGGGGCACAGCCCCAGCATTTT. It is translated as CSVRQGAGAQPQHF. The full variable domain, rest sourced from reference TRBV29-1 and TRBJ1-5, is SAVISQKPSRDICQRGTSLTIQCQVDSQVTMMFWYRQQPGQSLTLIATANQGSEATYESGFVIDKFPISRPNLTFSTLTVSNMSPEDSSIYLCSVRQGAGAQPQHFGDGTRLSIL.

Points on this clonotype: At one boundary the junction diverges from the germline segment, which might be a read error. CDR3 residues: CASSVGGTGVYEQHF. In DNA form, the CDR3 reads TGTGCCAGCAGCGTAGGCGGGACAGGGGTCTACGAGCAGCACTTC. The rearrangement joins TRBV9 to TRBJ2-7, with TRBD1 matching 10 bases. This CDR3 spans 15 amino acids. Germline V gives CDR1 SGDLS, CDR2 YYNGEE. Drawing the rest from reference TRBV9 and TRBJ2-7, the complete variable domain is DSGVTQTPKHLITATGQRVTLRCSPRSGDLSVYWYQQSLDQGLQFLIQYYNGEERAKGNILERFSAQQFPDLHSELNLSSLELGDSALYFCASSVGGTGVYEQHFGPGTRLTVT.